The 28 T cell receptor beta chains in this list originate from one sample, sequenced in a study of blood T cell repertoires in COVID-19. Assay used: immunoSEQ multiplex PCR; TCRdb lists only in-frame clones, some missing. The sample shows 130,000 to 150,000 clones, approximately 83% of them seen only once. The sample comprised peripheral blood. Every receptor here comes from a woman aged 55-70 years with COVID-19, enrolled during active disease.

The V and J genes are TRBV7-9 and TRBJ1-6; the match to TRBD1 covers 8 bases. CDR3 length: 16 residues. Germline V gene data show CDR1 as SEHNR and CDR2 as FQNEAQ (reference sequence). With 2 bases clipped from V and 10 bases from J, the junction kept 10 bases outside the gene matches. In DNA, the CDR3 is TGTGCCAGCAGCTTAACCGGGGCAGGGGGCCAGTCACCCCTCCACTTT. It yields the protein CASSLTGAGGQSPLHF.

J is TRBJ2-2 and V is TRBV3-1 (or the pseudogene TRBV3-2), with D unresolved. Between the trimmed V and J ends, which lost 4 bases and 5 bases, there was a span of 11 bases. From germline, CDR1 is LGHDT and CDR2 YNNKEL (reference sequence). This CDR3 region has 14 residues. The CDR3 loop is CASSRAFPTGELFF. CDR3 bases: TGTGCCAGCAGCCGGGCCTTTCCTACCGGGGAGCTGTTTTTT.

CDR3 sequence: CASSVGTGGFNEQFF. Here the CDR3 DNA reads TGTGCCAGCAGCGTAGGGACAGGGGGTTTTAATGAGCAGTTCTTC. V is TRBV9 and J is TRBJ2-1; 10 bases agree with TRBD1. CDR1 is SGDLS and CDR2 is YYNGEE in the germline V gene. V lost 0 bases and J lost 7; bases outside the gene matches: 4. The CDR3 runs 15 residues.

This chain joins TRBV29-1 and TRBJ2-5; the match to TRBD2 covers 8 bases. The CDR3 consists of 11 residues. From germline, CDR1 is SQVTM and CDR2 ANQGSEA. The junction had 0 bases not matched to a gene; V was cut back by 4 bases and J by 5 bases. DNA for the CDR3: TGCAGCGTTGCGGGGGGGGAGACCCAGTACTTC. Its translation is CSVAGGETQYF.

The V gene is TRBV7-9, the J gene TRBJ1-4, with TRBD1 as a possible D gene (6 bases). The germline gives CDR1 SEHNR, CDR2 FQNEAQ (reference sequence). Deletions cut 5 bases from V and 6 bases from J, with 10 bases between. The CDR3 has 13 amino acids. The CDR3 coding sequence is TGTGCCAGCAGCAAACAGGGTTATGAAAAACTGTTTTTT. The encoded protein is CASSKQGYEKLFF.

This clone was seen once. The chain combines TRBV28 with TRBJ2-7; D gene uncertain. Germline V CDR1 and CDR2: MDHEN, SYDVKM. The V and J ends lost 4 bases and 1 base respectively, with 5 bases between them. The CDR3 is 12 amino acids. CDR3 nucleotide sequence: TGTGCCAGCAGTTACTTATCCTACGAGCAGTACTTC. Its protein product is CASSYLSYEQYF.

The J gene is TRBJ1-4, the V gene TRBV5-1; D possibly corresponds to TRBD1 (6 bases). This CDR3 is 14 amino acids long. CDR1 is SGHRS and CDR2 is YFSETQ in the germline V gene. V was cut by 8 bases and J by 4 bases, with 15 bases left in between. In DNA form, the CDR3 reads TGCGCCAGTAAGAGGGGGAGCGGTAATGAAAAACTGTTTTTT. This gives the protein CASKRGSGNEKLFF.

The chain links TRBV7-9 to TRBJ2-3; D unresolved. The CDR3 spans 15 residues. V lost 5 bases and J 2 bases, leaving 14 bases between the germline ends. Germline assignment: CDR1 SEHNR and CDR2 FQNEAQ (reference sequence). The CDR3 coding sequence is TGTGCCAGCAGCCTAGGCGCGTCGAACACAGATACGCAGTATTTT. It translates to CASSLGASNTDTQYF.

The V and J genes are TRBV6-6 and TRBJ1-1, with D hard to call. The CDR3 runs 13 residues. The germline V gene encodes CDR1 MNHNY and CDR2 SVGAGI (reference sequence). Deletions cut 2 bases from V and 8 bases from J, with 12 bases between. The CDR3 nucleotides are TGTGCCAGCAGTTACCCCGGGAGGGAGGAAGCTTTCTTT. The encoded protein is CASSYPGREEAFF.

The genes are TRBV7-8 and TRBJ2-7, with TRBD2 matching 8 bases. The trim removed 2 bases at V and 0 bases at J, leaving 9 bases unmatched. CDR1 and CDR2 (germline): SGHVS, FQNEAQ. This CDR3 spans 17 amino acids. This CDR3 reads CASSLKSVAGTSYEQYF. As DNA, the CDR3 is TGTGCCAGCAGCTTAAAGTCGGTAGCGGGGACCTCCTACGAGCAGTACTTC.

The chain uses TRBV2 and TRBJ2-2, with D perhaps TRBD2 (7 bases). The CDR3 is 16 residues long. V lost 7 bases, J lost 2 bases, and 17 bases lay in between. Germline V CDR1 and CDR2: SNHLY, FYNNEI. This CDR3 is CASTWGGGPNTGELFF. The CDR3 DNA reads as TGTGCCAGCACCTGGGGCGGGGGCCCTAACACCGGGGAGCTGTTTTTT.

The rearrangement uses TRBV2 and TRBJ2-7, with 8 bases fitting TRBD1. Trimming cost V 5 bases and J 5 bases; bases outside gene matches: 11. There are 15 residues in the CDR3. The V gene's germline CDR1 is SNHLY and CDR2 FYNNEI. In nucleotides, the CDR3 is TGTGCCAGCAGTCTATTACCAGGGGGCGAAGACGAGCAGTACTTC. Protein: CASSLLPGGEDEQYF.

The chain links TRBV2 to TRBJ1-1, with 7 bases fitting TRBD1. This CDR3 region has 13 residues. Germline lookup yields CDR1 SNHLY and CDR2 FYNNEI. The V gene end was trimmed by 11 bases and the J gene end by 5 bases; junction bases not matched to a gene: 11. The CDR3 spells CAFTRGPRTEAFF. The CDR3, as DNA: TGTGCCTTTACAAGGGGGCCACGGACTGAAGCTTTCTTT.

The rearrangement uses TRBV7-9 and TRBJ2-5; D is perhaps TRBD2 (6 bases). Deletions cut 1 base from V and 5 bases from J, with 17 bases between. CDR1 and CDR2 from the germline V gene are SEHNR and FQNEAQ (reference sequence). The CDR3 loop spans 16 amino acids. For the CDR3, the DNA is TGTGCCAGCAGCTTAGGGGTGGGGGGAAATCGCGAGACCCAGTACTTC. Translated, it gives CASSLGVGGNRETQYF.

The V and J genes are TRBV2 and TRBJ2-7; TRBD1 is a possible D gene (6 bases). Deletions cut 4 bases from V and 5 bases from J, with 21 bases between. Germline values: CDR1 SNHLY, CDR2 FYNNEI. CDR3 length: 16 residues. CDR3 sequence reads: CASSAGKNRESDEQYF. In DNA form, the CDR3 reads TGTGCCAGCAGTGCTGGGAAAAACAGGGAATCGGACGAGCAGTACTTC.

The V call is TRBV19, the J call TRBJ1-1; 8 nucleotides agree with TRBD1. CDR3 length: 17 amino acids. The V and J ends lost 4 bases and 0 bases, in that order; junction bases with no gene match: 10. The germline V gene encodes CDR1 LNHDA and CDR2 SQIVND (reference sequence). Here the CDR3 reads CASSTTGEVGLNTEAFF. The CDR3 nucleotides are TGTGCCAGTAGTACGACAGGGGAAGTCGGCTTGAACACTGAAGCTTTCTTT.

The chain links TRBV18 to TRBJ1-6; D gene ambiguous. The V gene lost 3 bases and the J gene lost 12 bases, with 12 bases spanning the gap. Germline V lookup: CDR1 KGHSH, CDR2 LQKENI. This CDR3 region has 13 residues. CDR3 amino acids: CASSPADRGPLHF. In DNA, the CDR3 is TGTGCCAGCTCACCGGCGGATCGGGGACCCCTCCACTTT.

The V and J genes are TRBV29-1 and TRBJ1-2, with D possibly TRBD1 on 5 matching bases. Trimming stripped 6 bases from V and 2 bases from J, with 19 bases between. The CDR3 is 15 amino acids. CDR1 is SQVTM and CDR2 is ANQGSEA in the germline V gene. The CDR3 DNA reads TGCAGCGTCCCACAGTTTTGGGGCGAAAACTATGGCTACACCTTC. This sequence encodes CSVPQFWGENYGYTF.

This rearrangement joins TRBV20-1 to TRBJ1-1; TRBD1 might be the D (6 bases). The germline V gene has CDR1 DFQATT and CDR2 SNEGSKA (reference sequence). The CDR3 extends over 17 amino acids. V was trimmed by 3 bases and J by 4 bases, leaving 24 bases between them. CDR3 region: CSASPPGGQVVGTEAFF. The CDR3 bases are TGCAGTGCTAGTCCTCCGGGGGGCCAGGTCGTTGGCACTGAAGCTTTCTTT.

This clone was seen a few times. J is TRBJ2-7 and V is TRBV10-3, with D possibly matching TRBD1 (5 bases). Trimming pared 0 bases from V and 4 bases from J, leaving 19 bases between. Germline CDR1 ENHRY, CDR2 SYGVKD. The CDR3 consists of 17 residues. CDR3 sequence: CAISESILQGLDYEQYF. The CDR3 region has the DNA TGTGCCATCAGTGAGTCGATCCTCCAGGGCCTGGATTACGAGCAGTACTTC.

On this clone: The junction departs from germline at one end; a sequencing error may be responsible. V usage is TRBV18 and J usage is TRBJ1-3, with D maybe TRBD1 (5 bases). CDR3 length: 16 residues. The germline CDR1 and CDR2 sequences are KGHSH and LQKENI. This chain's CDR3 is CASSPQGEVAGNTIYF. CDR3 sequence (DNA): TGTGCCAGCTCTCCACAAGGGGAGGTTGCTGGAAACACCATATATTTT.

The chain recombines TRBV11-2 with TRBJ2-2, with 10 nucleotides matching TRBD2. This CDR3 has 16 residues. V lost 5 bases and J lost 4; bases outside the gene matches: 7. Germline loops: CDR1 SGHAT, CDR2 FQNNGV. CDR3 sequence: CASSTGLAEATGELFF. CDR3 nucleotides: TGTGCCAGCAGCACTGGACTAGCGGAAGCCACCGGGGAGCTGTTTTTT.

The chain joins TRBV3-1 (or the pseudogene TRBV3-2) to TRBJ2-2; 9 positions agree with TRBD2. The J segment lost 2 bases and the V segment lost 0 bases, leaving 7 bases of the junction unmatched. This CDR3 is built from 18 residues. Per germline, CDR1 LGHDT and CDR2 YNNKEL (reference sequence). The CDR3 DNA reads as TGTGCCAGCAGCCAAGAGTATGGCGGGGGGGCCAACACCGGGGAGCTGTTTTTT. This codes for CASSQEYGGGANTGELFF.

This clone was detected a few times. The J gene is TRBJ1-1, the V gene TRBV7-9; D call uncertain. Trimming cost V 5 bases and J 5 bases, with 12 bases left between them. The CDR3 has 13 residues. Germline V lookup: CDR1 SEHNR, CDR2 FQNEAQ (reference sequence). CDR3: CASSETSETEAFF. In nucleotides, the CDR3 is TGTGCCAGCAGCGAAACCTCGGAGACTGAAGCTTTCTTT.

The V and J genes are TRBV2 and TRBJ2-7, with D perhaps matching TRBD1 (5 bases). The CDR3 spans 14 residues. Germline lookup yields CDR1 SNHLY and CDR2 FYNNEI. With 5 bases removed from V and 2 bases from J, the gap between germline ends came to 13 bases. The CDR3 coding sequence is TGTGCCAGCAGTCATGCGGACAAGGCCTACGAGCAGTACTTC. As protein: CASSHADKAYEQYF.

The chain has TRBV6-2 or TRBV6-3 and TRBJ1-2, with D tentatively TRBD1 (6 bases). From germline, CDR1 is MNHEY and CDR2 SVGEGT. CDR3 size: 17 residues. V was shortened by 0 bases and J by 0 bases, with 14 bases between the two germline ends. The CDR3 sequence: CASSYSLRDTSNYGYTF. DNA of the CDR3: TGTGCCAGCAGTTACTCACTCCGGGACACCTCTAACTATGGCTACACCTTC.

The J gene is TRBJ1-2, the V gene TRBV6-2 or TRBV6-3; D gene uncertain. Germline assignment: CDR1 MNHEY and CDR2 SVGEGT. Trimming pared 2 bases from V and 4 bases from J, leaving 8 bases between. This CDR3 contains 13 residues. CDR3 in amino acids: CASSYRESYGYTF. The CDR3 coding sequence is TGTGCCAGCAGTTACAGAGAATCCTATGGCTACACCTTC.

V is TRBV18 and J is TRBJ1-1; 8 bases line up with TRBD1. The CDR3 loop spans 16 amino acids. Germline CDR1 KGHSH, CDR2 LQKENI. V was clipped by 2 bases and J by 1 base; unmatched bases: 6. CDR3 sequence (DNA): TGTGCCAGCTCACCATTCGTAGGACAGGGGAACACTGAAGCTTTCTTT. Translated: CASSPFVGQGNTEAFF.